This T cell receptor (beta chain) was captured in a study of blood T cell repertoires in COVID-19. Sequencing was performed with immunoSEQ multiplex PCR; in TCRdb, only in-frame clones are kept and a portion is missing. In the table there are about 230,000 clones, 88% of which are singletons. Sequencing was done on a sample of PBMCs or T cells enriched from blood (not recorded which). The sequence was obtained from a middle-aged woman with acute COVID-19.

CDR3 nucleotides: TGTGCCAGCAGCCAGGGGACAGGCCGCTATGGCTACACCTTC. It encodes CASSQGTGRYGYTF. The rearrangement links TRBV3-1 (or the pseudogene TRBV3-2) to TRBJ1-2; 8 nucleotides agree with TRBD1. V trimming: 3 bases; J trimming: 4 bases; junction bases outside the gene matches: 4. CDR1 and CDR2 (germline): LGHDT, YNNKEL (reference sequence). The CDR3 contains 14 residues.